The sequence of this T cell receptor beta chain was determined in a study of shared clonotypes between healthy human individuals. Study-level results: Clonotype sharing among donors was thought likely to change with sequencing depth. Clonotypes not shared had lower generation probabilities than those common to all four donors.

The donors were all Caucasian adults (living in Nashville, Tennessee). Worth noting for this clone: The antigen is undetermined.

Genomic DNA per cell subset filled all wells of several immunoSEQ plates. Measured with immunoSEQ multiplex PCR; TCRdb has only the in-frame clones, and not every one. Here the sample spans 2,100,000 or so clones, almost 96% being singletons. The sequence came from a man aged 18 to 30 in good health. Specimen: naive CD4+ T cells sorted from blood. Subset indicated: CD45RA+ positively selected.

Here the CDR3 DNA reads TGTGCCACTAGGGCTAGCGGTACAGATACGCAGTATTTT. Protein: CATRASGTDTQYF. V gene TRBV7-2 combines with J gene TRBJ2-3, with TRBD2 matching over 7 bases. Germline values: CDR1 SGHTA, CDR2 FQGNSA. This CDR3 contains 13 residues. Trimming at V came to 10 bases and at J to 3 bases, leaving 7 bases not matched to a gene.